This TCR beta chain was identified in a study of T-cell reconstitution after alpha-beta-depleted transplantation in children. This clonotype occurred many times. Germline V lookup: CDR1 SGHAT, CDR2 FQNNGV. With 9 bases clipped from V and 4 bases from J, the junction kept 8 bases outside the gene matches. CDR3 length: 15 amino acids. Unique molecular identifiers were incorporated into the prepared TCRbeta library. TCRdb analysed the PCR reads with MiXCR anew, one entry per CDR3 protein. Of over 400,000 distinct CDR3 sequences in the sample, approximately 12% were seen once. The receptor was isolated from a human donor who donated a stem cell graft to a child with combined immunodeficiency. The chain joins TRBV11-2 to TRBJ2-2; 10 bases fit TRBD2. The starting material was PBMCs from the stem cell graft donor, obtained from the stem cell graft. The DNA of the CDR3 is TGTGCCAGAACTCCGGGACTAGCGACCACCGGGGAGCTGTTTTTT. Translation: CARTPGLATTGELFF.